Following are 31 T cell receptor beta chains from one sample sequenced in a study of Ad26.COV2.S vaccination and SARS-CoV-2 variants. TCRdb keeps only in-frame clones here, not all; method: immunoSEQ multiplex PCR. The sample comprises a few hundred thousand clones, 80% to 95% of which are singletons, and roughly an eighth rests with the top ten. Treatment given: some 19 received Ad26.COV2.S at low or high dose, single or two shots; about 5 received placebo; per-sample allocation not given. Samples came from day 63 after the first vaccine or placebo injection. The material was peripheral blood, obtained in a trial of Ad26.COV2.S vaccine versus placebo. The receptor set was obtained from a person between 18 and 59 years old who received the Ad26.COV2.S COVID-19 vaccine or a placebo.

This sequence joins TRBV10-3 and TRBJ2-2; a possible D gene is TRBD2 (7 bases). Germline CDR1 ENHRY, CDR2 SYGVKD. Trimming pared 0 bases from V and 4 bases from J, leaving 12 bases between. The CDR3 length is 16 residues. This CDR3 reads CAISESYREGTGELFF. The CDR3 nucleotides read TGTGCCATCAGTGAGTCCTACAGGGAGGGCACCGGGGAGCTGTTTTTT.

The chain is built from TRBV6-2 or TRBV6-3 and TRBJ2-7, with 12 bases fitting TRBD2. This CDR3 is built from 15 residues. Germline values: CDR1 MNHEY, CDR2 SVGEGT. Trimming at V came to 4 bases and at J to 0 bases, leaving 1 base not matched to a gene. Written as DNA, the CDR3 is TGTGCCAGCAGTTCTAGCGGGAGGGCCTCCTACGAGCAGTACTTC. Its protein product is CASSSSGRASYEQYF.

This sequence joins TRBV6-5 and TRBJ1-2, with 8 nucleotides matching TRBD1. The germline V gene has CDR1 MNHEY and CDR2 SVGAGI. The length of the CDR3 is 14 residues. The ends lost 5 bases at V and 8 bases at J; junction bases unmatched: 10. CDR3 nucleotides: TGTGCCAGCAGTAACGGGGGGACAGGATTAGGCTACACCTTC. Translation gives CASSNGGTGLGYTF.

For the CDR3, the DNA is TGTGCCAGCAGTATGCAGCGGGGCTACGAGCAGTACTTC. Translation: CASSMQRGYEQYF. The rearrangement links TRBV2 to TRBJ2-7, with 7 bases matching TRBD2. From germline, CDR1 is SNHLY and CDR2 FYNNEI. This CDR3 comprises 13 residues. J was trimmed by 3 bases and V by 5 bases; bases with no gene match: 4.

The sample holds a few counts of this clone. The chain carries TRBV29-1 and TRBJ1-2; D remains ambiguous. This CDR3 contains 13 residues. The V gene lost 4 bases and the J gene lost 5 bases, with 14 bases spanning the gap. CDR1 and CDR2 (germline): SQVTM, ANQGSEA. The CDR3 sequence: CSVGTPPGYGYTF. The DNA of the CDR3 is TGCAGCGTTGGGACCCCACCGGGATATGGCTACACCTTC.

This chain links TRBV7-2 with TRBJ1-3; D is ambiguous. The V end lost 1 base, the J end lost 8 bases, and 9 bases lay between the germline ends. CDR3 length: 13 residues. CDR1 and CDR2 (germline): SGHTA, FQGNSA. The CDR3 sequence: CASSLVQADTIYF. The CDR3 DNA follows: TGTGCCAGCAGCTTAGTGCAGGCGGACACCATATATTTT.

J is TRBJ2-1 and V is TRBV4-3; D perhaps matches TRBD1 (6 bases). The CDR3 length is 15 residues. Trimming stripped 0 bases from V and 10 bases from J, with 16 bases between. Germline assignment: CDR1 LGHNA and CDR2 YSLEER. Written as DNA, the CDR3 is TGCGCCAGCAGCCAAGATAGTCAGGGGCGGATCGAGCAGTTCTTC. Protein product: CASSQDSQGRIEQFF.

The CDR3 DNA reads as TGTGCCAGCAGTTTCCGGAGAAACACTGAAGCTTTCTTT. Residues: CASSFRRNTEAFF. The V gene is TRBV28, the J gene TRBJ1-1; no definite D call. V lost 3 bases to trimming and J lost 2 bases, with 7 bases between them. Per the germline V gene, CDR1 is MDHEN and CDR2 is SYDVKM. There are 13 residues in the CDR3. Combining the CDR3 with reference TRBV28 and TRBJ1-1 gives the whole variable domain DVKVTQSSRYLVKRTGEKVFLECVQDMDHENMFWYRQDPGLGLRLIYFSYDVKMKEKGDIPEGYSVSREKKERFSLILESASTNQTSMYLCASSFRRNTEAFFGQGTRLTVV.

The V and J genes are TRBV5-1 and TRBJ1-1; 9 nucleotides line up with TRBD1. J was trimmed by 1 base and V by 4 bases; bases with no gene match: 2. The CDR3 length is 14 residues. Germline values: CDR1 SGHRS, CDR2 YFSETQ. The CDR3 reads CASSTDRGNTEAFF. In DNA, the CDR3 is TGCGCCAGCAGCACGGACAGGGGGAACACTGAAGCTTTCTTT.

The chain links TRBV6-2 or TRBV6-3 to TRBJ1-2; D ambiguous. Between the trimmed V and J ends, which lost 7 bases and 4 bases, there was a span of 16 bases. The CDR3 extends over 14 amino acids. CDR1 MNHEY and CDR2 SVGEGT come from the germline V gene. CDR3 coding DNA: TGTGCCAGCAACCCGGACGGAGCCAGCTATGGCTACACCTTC. This gives the protein CASNPDGASYGYTF.

The chain combines TRBV7-9 with TRBJ1-6; D call uncertain. The CDR3 contains 13 residues. The germline gives CDR1 SEHNR, CDR2 FQNEAQ (reference sequence). Trimming removed 1 base at V and 5 bases at J, with 3 bases between. The DNA of the CDR3 is TGTGCCAGCAGCTTAGACCATAATTCACCCCTCCACTTT. This sequence encodes CASSLDHNSPLHF.

The chain recombines TRBV19 with TRBJ2-1; the match to TRBD1 covers 8 bases. V shed 2 bases, J shed 6 bases, and the junction held 6 bases outside the gene matches. Germline loops: CDR1 LNHDA, CDR2 SQIVND (reference sequence). The CDR3 sequence is 15 residues long. The CDR3 protein is CASSIRQGFRNEQFF. The CDR3 nucleotides are TGTGCCAGTAGTATAAGACAGGGGTTCCGCAATGAGCAGTTCTTC. Based on the CDR3 plus reference TRBV19 and TRBJ2-1, the full variable domain is DGGITQSPKYLFRKEGQNVTLSCEQNLNHDAMYWYRQDPGQGLRLIYYSQIVNDFQKGDIAEGYSVSREKKESFPLTVTSAQKNPTAFYLCASSIRQGFRNEQFFGPGTRLTVL.

The chain joins TRBV10-3 to TRBJ2-4; 7 bases are a match to TRBD1. Unmatched junction bases numbered 5, after V lost 4 bases and J lost 8 bases. Germline V gene sequence: CDR1 ENHRY, CDR2 SYGVKD. The CDR3 spans 13 residues. The DNA of the CDR3 is TGTGCCATCAGTGGAGCAGGGGGAGACATTCAGTACTTC. Translation: CAISGAGGDIQYF.

The genes are TRBV18 and TRBJ1-2; D is uncertain. CDR1 and CDR2 from the germline V gene are KGHSH and LQKENI. Trimming removed 0 bases at V and 0 bases at J, with 8 bases between. The CDR3 has 15 residues. CDR3 in DNA: TGTGCCAGCTCACCACCCTCCACACCTAACTATGGCTACACCTTC. Translation: CASSPPSTPNYGYTF.

V is TRBV19 and J is TRBJ2-7; 7 nucleotides agree with TRBD2. The CDR3 contains 12 residues. Per the germline V gene, CDR1 is LNHDA and CDR2 is SQIVND (reference sequence). V shed 3 bases, J shed 7 bases, and the junction held 3 bases outside the gene matches. The DNA for the CDR3 is TGTGCCAGTAGTATCCAAGCGGGAGAGCAGTACTTC. Protein: CASSIQAGEQYF.

The chain employs TRBV10-3 and TRBJ1-2, with TRBD1 matching 9 bases. Germline lookup yields CDR1 ENHRY and CDR2 SYGVKD. V was clipped by 6 bases and J by 0 bases; unmatched bases: 5. The CDR3 runs 15 residues. DNA for the CDR3: TGTGCCATCAGCATGGGACAGGGTTCTAACTATGGCTACACCTTC. It is translated as CAISMGQGSNYGYTF.

J is TRBJ2-1 and V is TRBV7-2; 9 bases agree with TRBD2. Germline CDR1 reads SGHTA; CDR2 reads FQGNSA. The CDR3 totals 17 residues. The V segment lost 7 bases and the J segment 7 bases; nucleotides outside the gene matches: 17. CDR3 bases: TGTGCCAGCACCCCTTATTTAGCGGGAGAGGTCCGTAATGAGCAGTTCTTC. Protein product: CASTPYLAGEVRNEQFF.

The CDR3: CASSQATGVRNTEAFF. The CDR3 DNA follows: TGCGCCAGCAGCCAAGCAACAGGGGTCCGGAACACTGAAGCTTTCTTT. This chain links TRBV4-3 with TRBJ1-1; TRBD1 aligns across 7 bases. There are 16 residues in the CDR3. V shed 1 base and J 1 base; nucleotides not matched to a gene: 6. Germline V lookup: CDR1 LGHNA, CDR2 YSLEER.

The chain is built from TRBV2 and TRBJ1-5, with D maybe TRBD1 (5 bases). The ends were cut back, 2 bases at V and 8 bases at J, with 13 bases in the middle. Germline V gene sequence: CDR1 SNHLY, CDR2 FYNNEI. This CDR3 is built from 14 residues. CDR3 DNA sequence: TGTGCCAGCAGTGAATTGGGGGGTGGAGAGCCCCAGCATTTT. It encodes CASSELGGGEPQHF.

The chain couples TRBV29-1 to TRBJ2-5; D ambiguous. The CDR3 loop spans 13 amino acids. The V end was cut by 0 bases, the J end by 9 bases, with 14 bases between. Germline loops: CDR1 SQVTM, CDR2 ANQGSEA. The CDR3 DNA sequence: TGCAGCGTTGAAGAGGGGATTTATTTGCCCCAGTACTTC. As protein: CSVEEGIYLPQYF.

The rearrangement uses TRBV10-3 and TRBJ2-3; TRBD1 agrees at 7 bases. The CDR3 contains 14 residues. Germline values: CDR1 ENHRY, CDR2 SYGVKD. The CDR3 protein is CASGGGSSTDTQYF. DNA for the CDR3: TGTGCATCAGGGGGTGGATCTAGCACAGATACGCAGTATTTT.

For the CDR3, the DNA is TGTGCCAGCAGCCAAGCTTGGGGGGGATCCTACGAGCAGTACTTC. Protein sequence: CASSQAWGGSYEQYF. The rearrangement uses TRBV14 and TRBJ2-7, with 7 bases aligning to TRBD2. Germline V gene data show CDR1 as SGHDN and CDR2 as FVKESK. The CDR3 runs to 15 residues. V lost 1 base, J lost 1 base, and 4 bases stayed unmatched.

This chain uses TRBV12-5 with TRBJ2-3, with 15 bases fitting TRBD2. This CDR3 spans 21 amino acids. CDR1 and CDR2 from the germline V gene are LGHNT and FRNRAP. The trim removed 2 bases at V and 1 base at J, leaving 13 bases unmatched. The CDR3 nucleotides read TGTGCTAGTGGTTTGCTCTCCCGTGGACTAGCGGGAGGGAGGGGCACAGATACGCAGTATTTT. This codes for CASGLLSRGLAGGRGTDTQYF.

This clone was recorded only once. This chain joins TRBV6-5 and TRBJ2-7, with D possibly being TRBD2 (6 bases). Germline-derived CDR1 and CDR2 are MNHEY and SVGAGI. V lost 1 base and J 0 bases, leaving 10 bases between the germline ends. The CDR3 is made up of 15 amino acids. The chain's CDR3 is CASSYLAASSYEQYF. The CDR3 DNA follows: TGTGCCAGCAGTTACTTAGCGGCAAGCTCCTACGAGCAGTACTTC.

This clone appeared a single time. J is TRBJ2-1 and V is TRBV6-5; the match to TRBD2 covers 8 bases. The V and J ends lost 7 bases and 2 bases, in that order; junction bases with no gene match: 7. The CDR3 totals 15 residues. CDR1 is MNHEY, CDR2 SVGAGI, per germline. In DNA form, the CDR3 reads TGTGCCAGCACCTCCCCAGCGGGGGCCTACAATGAGCAGTTCTTC. It codes for CASTSPAGAYNEQFF.

Here the CDR3 reads CASSPTGGGNTQYF. CDR3 sequence (DNA): TGCGCCAGCAGCCCGACAGGGGGAGGAAATACGCAGTATTTT. The chain joins TRBV5-1 to TRBJ2-3; 9 bases line up with TRBD1. The CDR3 has 14 residues. Germline V gene sequence: CDR1 SGHRS, CDR2 YFSETQ. The trim removed 4 bases at V and 7 bases at J, leaving 7 bases unmatched.

The chain links TRBV30 to TRBJ2-7; 7 bases line up with TRBD2. Trimming at V came to 0 bases and at J to 2 bases, leaving 7 bases not matched to a gene. This CDR3 is built from 15 residues. Looked up from germline, CDR1 is GTSNPN and CDR2 is SVGIG (reference sequence). DNA for the CDR3: TGTGCCTGGAGTGTACTGGCTAGCGGACCCTACGAGCAGTACTTC. It codes for CAWSVLASGPYEQYF.

The CDR3 DNA reads as TGCGCCAGCAGCTTACGGGGAAACTATGGCTACACCTTC. It codes for CASSLRGNYGYTF. The chain employs TRBV5-1 and TRBJ1-2; D is uncertain. Germline CDR1 and CDR2: SGHRS and YFSETQ. The CDR3 sequence is 13 residues long. V was pared by 2 bases and J by 2 bases, with 7 bases between.

CDR3 in amino acids: CASNPGQTSNEKLFF. CDR3 nucleotide sequence: TGTGCCAGTAACCCGGGACAGACATCTAATGAAAAACTGTTTTTT. The chain links TRBV19 to TRBJ1-4; 7 nucleotides match TRBD1. Germline CDR1 LNHDA, CDR2 SQIVND (reference sequence). The ends lost 7 bases at V and 3 bases at J; junction bases unmatched: 8. CDR3 length: 15 amino acids.

This rearrangement joins TRBV4-3 to TRBJ2-5, with unresolved D. Trimming left V 4 bases short and J 4 bases short, with 16 bases between. The CDR3 covers 15 residues. Germline V CDR1 and CDR2: LGHNA, YSLEER. As DNA, the CDR3 is TGCGCCAGCAGCCCCCAATGGAACAGCGCAGAGACCCAGTACTTC. Protein sequence: CASSPQWNSAETQYF.

The gene calls are TRBV24-1 and TRBJ1-5; D gene uncertain. This CDR3 contains 13 residues. V was trimmed by 6 bases and J by 7 bases, leaving 12 bases between them. CDR1 KGHDR and CDR2 SFDVKD come from the germline V gene. This CDR3 reads CATSFEDHQPQHF. The CDR3 DNA sequence: TGTGCCACCAGTTTTGAGGATCACCAGCCCCAGCATTTT.